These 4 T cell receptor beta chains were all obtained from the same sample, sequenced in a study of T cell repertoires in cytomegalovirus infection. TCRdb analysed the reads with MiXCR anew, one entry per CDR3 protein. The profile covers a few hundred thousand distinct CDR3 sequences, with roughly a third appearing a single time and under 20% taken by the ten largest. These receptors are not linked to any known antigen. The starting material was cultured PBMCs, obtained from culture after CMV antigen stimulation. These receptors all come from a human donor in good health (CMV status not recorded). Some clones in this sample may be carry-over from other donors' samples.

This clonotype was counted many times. This CDR3 reads CASSVTSGYREEQYF. The CDR3 coding sequence is TGTGCCAGCAGCGTGACTAGCGGGTACAGGGAGGAGCAGTACTTC. The chain uses TRBV7-2 and TRBJ2-7, with 10 bases identical to TRBD2. CDR3 length: 15 residues. The V segment lost 5 bases and the J segment 7 bases; nucleotides outside the gene matches: 11. CDR1 SGHTA and CDR2 FQGNSA come from the germline V gene.

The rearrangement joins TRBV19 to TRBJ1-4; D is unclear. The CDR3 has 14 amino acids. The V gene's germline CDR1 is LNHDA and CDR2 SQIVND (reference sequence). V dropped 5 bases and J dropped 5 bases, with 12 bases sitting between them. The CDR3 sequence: CASSSGRANEKLFF. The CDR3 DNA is TGTGCCAGTAGTTCCGGTCGGGCCAATGAAAAACTGTTTTTT.

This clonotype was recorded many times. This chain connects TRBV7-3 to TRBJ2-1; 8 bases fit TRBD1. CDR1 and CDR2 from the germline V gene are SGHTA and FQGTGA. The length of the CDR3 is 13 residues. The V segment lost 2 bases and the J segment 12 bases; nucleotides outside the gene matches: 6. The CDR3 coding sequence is TGTGCCAGCAGCTTATACAGGGGGGAAGCGCAGTTCTTC. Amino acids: CASSLYRGEAQFF.

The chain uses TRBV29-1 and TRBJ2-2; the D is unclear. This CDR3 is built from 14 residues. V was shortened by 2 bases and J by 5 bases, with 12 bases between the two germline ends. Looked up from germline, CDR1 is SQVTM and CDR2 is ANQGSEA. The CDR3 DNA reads TGCAGCGTTGAACTACAAGGTCGTACCGGGGAGCTGTTTTTT. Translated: CSVELQGRTGELFF.